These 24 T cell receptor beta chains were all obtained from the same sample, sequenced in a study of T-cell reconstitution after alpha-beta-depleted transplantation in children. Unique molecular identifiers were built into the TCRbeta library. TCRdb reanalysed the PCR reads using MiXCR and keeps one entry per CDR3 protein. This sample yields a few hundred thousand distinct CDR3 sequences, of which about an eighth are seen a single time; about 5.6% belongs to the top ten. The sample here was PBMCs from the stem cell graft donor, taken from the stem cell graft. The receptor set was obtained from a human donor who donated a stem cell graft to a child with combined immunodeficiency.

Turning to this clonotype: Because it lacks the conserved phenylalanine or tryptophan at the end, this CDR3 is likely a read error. Here the CDR3 reads CASSLGAYPYNEQFS. The CDR3 bases are TGTGCCAGCAGCTTGGGGGCATACCCCTACAATGAGCAGTTCTCC. The chain links TRBV5-4 to TRBJ2-1; D not resolved. Trimming shortened V by 0 bases and J by 2 bases, and 9 bases separated the two germline ends. The CDR3 is made up of 15 amino acids. CDR1 and CDR2 from the germline V gene are SGHNT and YYREEE (reference sequence).

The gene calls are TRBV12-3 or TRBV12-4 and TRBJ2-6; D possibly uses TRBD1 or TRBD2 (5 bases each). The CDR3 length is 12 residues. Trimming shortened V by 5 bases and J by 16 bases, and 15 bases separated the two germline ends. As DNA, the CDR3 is TGTGCCAGCAGTATGGGACCCAGACCTCTGACTTTC. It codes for CASSMGPRPLTF.

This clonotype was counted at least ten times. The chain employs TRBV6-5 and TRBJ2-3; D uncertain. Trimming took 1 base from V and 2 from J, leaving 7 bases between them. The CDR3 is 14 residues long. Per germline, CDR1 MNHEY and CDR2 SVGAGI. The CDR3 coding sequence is TGTGCCAGCAGTTACTTTCCCCTCACAGATACGCAGTATTTT. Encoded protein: CASSYFPLTDTQYF.

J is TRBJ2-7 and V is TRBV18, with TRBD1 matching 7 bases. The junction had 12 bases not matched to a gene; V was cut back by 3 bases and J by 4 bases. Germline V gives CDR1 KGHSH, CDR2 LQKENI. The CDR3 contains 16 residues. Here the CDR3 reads CASSPGAGTVGYEQYF. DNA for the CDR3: TGTGCCAGCTCACCCGGCGCCGGGACAGTAGGATACGAGCAGTACTTC.

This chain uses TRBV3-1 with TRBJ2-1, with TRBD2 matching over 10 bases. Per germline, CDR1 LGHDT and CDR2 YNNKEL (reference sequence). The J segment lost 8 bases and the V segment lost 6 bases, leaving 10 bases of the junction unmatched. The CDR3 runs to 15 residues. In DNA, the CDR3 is TGTGCCAGCAGGTCTGCTGGACTAGCGGTTGATGAGCAGTTCTTC. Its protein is CASRSAGLAVDEQFF.

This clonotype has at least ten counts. CDR3 sequence: CASSLDRGVEEKLFF. The CDR3 DNA is TGTGCCAGCAGCTTAGACAGGGGCGTGGAGGAAAAACTGTTTTTT. The chain is built from TRBV7-9 and TRBJ1-4, with 7 bases fitting TRBD1. The germline V gene encodes CDR1 SEHNR and CDR2 FQNEAQ (reference sequence). The CDR3 runs 15 residues. After removal of 1 base from V and 8 bases from J, the junction contained 7 bases not matched to a gene.

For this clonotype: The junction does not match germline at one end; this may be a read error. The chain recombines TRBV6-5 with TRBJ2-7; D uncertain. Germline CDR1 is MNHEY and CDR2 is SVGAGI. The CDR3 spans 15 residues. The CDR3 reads CASSYSNAYSDEQYF. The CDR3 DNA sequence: TGTGCCAGCAGTTACTCTAATGCTTACTCCGACGAGCAGTACTTC.

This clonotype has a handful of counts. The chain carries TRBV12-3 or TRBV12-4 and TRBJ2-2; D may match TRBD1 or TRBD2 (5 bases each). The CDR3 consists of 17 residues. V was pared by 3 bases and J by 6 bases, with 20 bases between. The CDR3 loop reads CASSFLQGVTEAGELFF. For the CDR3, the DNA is TGTGCCAGCAGTTTTCTCCAGGGCGTAACGGAGGCCGGGGAGCTGTTTTTT.

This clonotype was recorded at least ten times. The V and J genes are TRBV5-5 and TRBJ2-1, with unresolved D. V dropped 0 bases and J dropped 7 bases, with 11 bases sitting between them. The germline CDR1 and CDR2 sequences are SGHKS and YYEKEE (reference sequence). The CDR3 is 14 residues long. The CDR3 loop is CASSLDSGRNEQFF. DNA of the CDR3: TGTGCCAGCAGCTTGGACAGTGGACGAAATGAGCAGTTCTTC. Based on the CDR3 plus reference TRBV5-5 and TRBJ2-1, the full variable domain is DAGVTQSPTHLIKTRGQQVTLRCSPISGHKSVSWYQQVLGQGPQFIFQYYEKEERGRGNFPDRFSARQFPNYSSELNVNALLLGDSALYLCASSLDSGRNEQFFGPGTRLTVL.

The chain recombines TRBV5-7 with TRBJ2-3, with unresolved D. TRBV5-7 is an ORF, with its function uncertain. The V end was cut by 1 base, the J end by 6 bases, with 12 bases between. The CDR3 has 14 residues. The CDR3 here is CASSLWIGVDTQYF. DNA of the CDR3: TGTGCCAGCAGCTTGTGGATAGGAGTGGATACGCAGTATTTT.

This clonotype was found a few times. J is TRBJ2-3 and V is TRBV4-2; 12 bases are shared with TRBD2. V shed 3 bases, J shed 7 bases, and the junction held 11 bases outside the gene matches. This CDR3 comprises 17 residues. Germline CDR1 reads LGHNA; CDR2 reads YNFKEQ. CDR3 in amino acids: CASSHTGTSGRAYTQYF. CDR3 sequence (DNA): TGTGCCAGCAGCCATACCGGGACTAGCGGGCGGGCATATACGCAGTATTTT.

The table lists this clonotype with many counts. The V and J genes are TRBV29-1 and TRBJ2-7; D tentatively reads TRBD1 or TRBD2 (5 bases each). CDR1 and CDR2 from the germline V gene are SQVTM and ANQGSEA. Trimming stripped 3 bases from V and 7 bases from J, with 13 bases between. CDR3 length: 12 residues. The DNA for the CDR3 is TGCAGCGTTGATGCAGGGACGGGGGAGCAGTACTTC. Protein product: CSVDAGTGEQYF.

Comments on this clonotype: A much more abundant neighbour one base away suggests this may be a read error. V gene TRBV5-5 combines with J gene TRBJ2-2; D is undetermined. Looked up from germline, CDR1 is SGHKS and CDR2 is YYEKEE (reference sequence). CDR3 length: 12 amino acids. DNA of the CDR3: TGTTCCAGCAACCGGAGAACCGGGGAGCTGTTTTTT. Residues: CSSNRRTGELFF. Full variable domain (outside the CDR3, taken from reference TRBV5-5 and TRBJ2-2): DAGVTQSPTHLIKTRGQQVTLRCSPISGHKSVSWYQQVLGQGPQFIFQYYEKEERGRGNFPDRFSARQFPNYSSELNVNALLLGDSALYLCSSNRRTGELFFGEGSRLTVL.

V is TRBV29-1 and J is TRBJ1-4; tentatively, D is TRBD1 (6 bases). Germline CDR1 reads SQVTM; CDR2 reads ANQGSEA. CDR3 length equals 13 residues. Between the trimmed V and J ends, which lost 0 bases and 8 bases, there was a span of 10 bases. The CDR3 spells CSVEDPGVEKLFF. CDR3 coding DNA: TGCAGCGTTGAAGATCCAGGGGTCGAAAAACTGTTTTTT.

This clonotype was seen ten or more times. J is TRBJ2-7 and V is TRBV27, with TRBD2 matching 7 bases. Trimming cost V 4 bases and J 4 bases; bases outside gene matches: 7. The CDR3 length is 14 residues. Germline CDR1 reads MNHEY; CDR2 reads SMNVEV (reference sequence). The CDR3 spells CASSSGGSQYEQYF. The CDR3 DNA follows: TGTGCCAGCAGTTCGGGGGGATCTCAGTACGAGCAGTACTTC.

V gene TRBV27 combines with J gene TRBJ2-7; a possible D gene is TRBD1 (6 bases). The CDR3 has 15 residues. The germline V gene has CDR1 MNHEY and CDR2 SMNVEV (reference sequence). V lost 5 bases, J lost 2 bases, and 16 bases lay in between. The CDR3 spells CASSLMDSSTYEQYF. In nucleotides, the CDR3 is TGTGCCAGCAGTCTCATGGACAGCTCTACCTACGAGCAGTACTTC.

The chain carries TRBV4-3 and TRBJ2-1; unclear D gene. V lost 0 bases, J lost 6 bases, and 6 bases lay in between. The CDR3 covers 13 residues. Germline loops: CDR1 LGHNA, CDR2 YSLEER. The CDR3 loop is CASSQDYSNEQFF. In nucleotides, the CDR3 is TGCGCCAGCAGCCAAGATTATTCCAATGAGCAGTTCTTC.

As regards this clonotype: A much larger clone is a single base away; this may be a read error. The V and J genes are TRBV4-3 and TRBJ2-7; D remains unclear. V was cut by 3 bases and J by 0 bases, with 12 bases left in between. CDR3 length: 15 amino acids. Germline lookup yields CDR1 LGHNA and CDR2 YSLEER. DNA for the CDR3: TGCGCCAGCAGCCACGACCCAGGTAGCTCCTACGAGCAGTACTTC. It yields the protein CASSHDPGSSYEQYF.

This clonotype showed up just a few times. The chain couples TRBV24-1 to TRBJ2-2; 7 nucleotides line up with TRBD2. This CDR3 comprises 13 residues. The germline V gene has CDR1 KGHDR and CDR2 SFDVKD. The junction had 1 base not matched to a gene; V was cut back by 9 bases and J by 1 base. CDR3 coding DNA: TGTGCCACCCGGGGGGTGAACACCGGGGAGCTGTTTTTT. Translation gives CATRGVNTGELFF.

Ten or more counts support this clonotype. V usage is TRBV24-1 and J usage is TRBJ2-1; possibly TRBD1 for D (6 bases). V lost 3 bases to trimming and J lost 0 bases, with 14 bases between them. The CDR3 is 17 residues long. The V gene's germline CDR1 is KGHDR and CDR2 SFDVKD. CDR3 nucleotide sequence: TGTGCCACCAGTGATCTGGACAGACCGAGCTCCTACAATGAGCAGTTCTTC. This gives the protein CATSDLDRPSSYNEQFF.

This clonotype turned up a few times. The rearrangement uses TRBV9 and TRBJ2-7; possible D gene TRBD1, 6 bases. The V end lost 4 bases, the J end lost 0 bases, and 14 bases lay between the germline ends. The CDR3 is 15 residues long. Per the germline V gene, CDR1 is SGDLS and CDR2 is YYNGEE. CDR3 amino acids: CASSLTGTSSYEQYF. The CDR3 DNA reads TGTGCCAGCAGCTTAACCGGGACATCCTCCTACGAGCAGTACTTC.

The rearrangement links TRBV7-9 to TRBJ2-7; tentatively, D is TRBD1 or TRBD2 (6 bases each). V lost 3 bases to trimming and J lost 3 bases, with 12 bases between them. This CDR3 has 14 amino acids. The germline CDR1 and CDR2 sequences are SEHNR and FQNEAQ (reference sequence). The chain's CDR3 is CASSFPGEDYEQYF. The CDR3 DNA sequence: TGTGCCAGCAGCTTTCCAGGGGAGGACTACGAGCAGTACTTC. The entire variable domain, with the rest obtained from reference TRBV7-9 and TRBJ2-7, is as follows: DTGVSQNPRHKITKRGQNVTFRCDPISEHNRLYWYRQTLGQGPEFLTYFQNEAQLEKSRLLSDRFSAERPKGSFSTLEIQRTEQGDSAMYLCASSFPGEDYEQYFGPGTRLTVT.

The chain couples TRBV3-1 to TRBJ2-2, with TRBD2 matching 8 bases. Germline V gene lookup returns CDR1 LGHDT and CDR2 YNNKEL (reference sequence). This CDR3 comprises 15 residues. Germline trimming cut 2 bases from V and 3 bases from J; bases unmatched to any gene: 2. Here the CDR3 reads CASSQQAGDTGELFF. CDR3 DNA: TGTGCCAGCAGCCAACAAGCGGGAGACACCGGGGAGCTGTTTTTT.

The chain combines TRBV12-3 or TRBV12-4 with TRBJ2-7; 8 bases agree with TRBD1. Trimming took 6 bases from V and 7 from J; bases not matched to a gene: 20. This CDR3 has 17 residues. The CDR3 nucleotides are TGTGCCAGCAGCCAAGGCGTTTACGGACAGGGACGGAATGAGCAGTACTTC. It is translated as CASSQGVYGQGRNEQYF.